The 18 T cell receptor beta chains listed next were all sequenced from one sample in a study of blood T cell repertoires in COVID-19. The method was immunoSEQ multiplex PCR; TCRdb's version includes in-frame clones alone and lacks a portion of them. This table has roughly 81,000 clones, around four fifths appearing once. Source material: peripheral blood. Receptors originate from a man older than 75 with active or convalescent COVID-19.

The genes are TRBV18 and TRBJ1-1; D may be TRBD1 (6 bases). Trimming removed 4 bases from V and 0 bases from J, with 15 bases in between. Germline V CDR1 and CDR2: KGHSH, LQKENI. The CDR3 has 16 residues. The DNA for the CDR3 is TGTGCCAGCTCACTAGCAACAGGGCCGGTGAACACTGAAGCTTTCTTT. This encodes CASSLATGPVNTEAFF.

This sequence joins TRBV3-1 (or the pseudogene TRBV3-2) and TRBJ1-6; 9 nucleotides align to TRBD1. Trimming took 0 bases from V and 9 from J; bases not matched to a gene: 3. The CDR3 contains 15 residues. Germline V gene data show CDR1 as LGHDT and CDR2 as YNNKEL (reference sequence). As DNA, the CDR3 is TGTGCCAGCAGCCAAGACTACAGGGGGCGTTCACCCCTCCACTTT. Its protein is CASSQDYRGRSPLHF.

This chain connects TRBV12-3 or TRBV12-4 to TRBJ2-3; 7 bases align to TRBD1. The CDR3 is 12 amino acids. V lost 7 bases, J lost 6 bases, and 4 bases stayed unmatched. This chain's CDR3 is CASTPDRDTQYF. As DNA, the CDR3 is TGTGCCAGCACTCCGGACAGGGATACGCAGTATTTT.

As DNA, the CDR3 is TGTGCCAGCAGCCTCGCGTCTCCTAGCACAGATACGCAGTATTTT. Translated, it gives CASSLASPSTDTQYF. V usage is TRBV4-2 and J usage is TRBJ2-3; no firm D call. Trimming removed 4 bases at V and 0 bases at J, with 11 bases between. This CDR3 region has 15 residues. Germline V lookup: CDR1 LGHNA, CDR2 YNFKEQ.

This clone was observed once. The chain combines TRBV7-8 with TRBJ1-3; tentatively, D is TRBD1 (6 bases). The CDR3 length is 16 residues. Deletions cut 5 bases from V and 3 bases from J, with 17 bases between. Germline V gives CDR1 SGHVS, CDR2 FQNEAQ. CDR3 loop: CASSTRRGAGGNTIYF. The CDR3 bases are TGTGCCAGCAGCACTAGGCGGGGGGCGGGTGGAAACACCATATATTTT.

The CDR3 loop reads CASSRGVLAGIYNEQFF. CDR3 coding DNA: TGTGCCAGCTCCCGGGGAGTACTAGCGGGAATCTACAATGAGCAGTTCTTC. The chain is built from TRBV21-1 and TRBJ2-1; the DNA was not used to check the table's D call, TRBD2. TRBV21-1 is termed a pseudogene. The CDR3 spans 17 residues.

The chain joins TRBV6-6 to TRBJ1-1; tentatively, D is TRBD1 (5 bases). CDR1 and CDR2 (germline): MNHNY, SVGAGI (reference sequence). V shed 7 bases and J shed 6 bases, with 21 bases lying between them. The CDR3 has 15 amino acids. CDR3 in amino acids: CASTPPGGTLPEAFF. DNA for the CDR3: TGTGCCAGCACACCACCGGGAGGGACCCTGCCTGAAGCTTTCTTT.

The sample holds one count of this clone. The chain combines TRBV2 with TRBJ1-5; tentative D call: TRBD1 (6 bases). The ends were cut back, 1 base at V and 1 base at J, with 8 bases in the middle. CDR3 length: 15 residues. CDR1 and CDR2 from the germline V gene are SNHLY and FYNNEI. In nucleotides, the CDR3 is TGTGCCAGCAGTGAAGGGCAGGGGAGCAATCAGCCCCAGCATTTT. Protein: CASSEGQGSNQPQHF. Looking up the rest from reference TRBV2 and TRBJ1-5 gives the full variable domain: EPEVTQTPSHQVTQMGQEVILRCVPISNHLYFYWYRQILGQKVEFLVSFYNNEISEKSEIFDDQFSVERPDGSNFTLKIRSTKLEDSAMYFCASSEGQGSNQPQHFGDGTRLSIL.

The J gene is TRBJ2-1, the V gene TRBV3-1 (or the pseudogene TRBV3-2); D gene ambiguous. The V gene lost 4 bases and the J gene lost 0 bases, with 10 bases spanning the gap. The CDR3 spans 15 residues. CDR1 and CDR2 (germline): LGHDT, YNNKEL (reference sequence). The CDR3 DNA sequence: TGTGCCAGCAGCCCTTCGGTGAACTCCTACAATGAGCAGTTCTTC. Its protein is CASSPSVNSYNEQFF.

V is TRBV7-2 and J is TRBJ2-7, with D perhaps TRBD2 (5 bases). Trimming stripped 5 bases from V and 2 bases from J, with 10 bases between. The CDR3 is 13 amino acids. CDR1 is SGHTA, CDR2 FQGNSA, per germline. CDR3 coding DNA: TGTGCCAGCAGCCTCCTCGGGGCCTACGAGCAGTACTTC. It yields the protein CASSLLGAYEQYF.

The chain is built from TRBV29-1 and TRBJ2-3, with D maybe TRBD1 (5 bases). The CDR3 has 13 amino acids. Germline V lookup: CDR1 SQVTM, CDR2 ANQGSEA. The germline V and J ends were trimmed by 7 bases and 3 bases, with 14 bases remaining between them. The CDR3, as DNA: TGCAGCGCCGCGACAGAGGTAACAGATACGCAGTATTTT. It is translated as CSAATEVTDTQYF.

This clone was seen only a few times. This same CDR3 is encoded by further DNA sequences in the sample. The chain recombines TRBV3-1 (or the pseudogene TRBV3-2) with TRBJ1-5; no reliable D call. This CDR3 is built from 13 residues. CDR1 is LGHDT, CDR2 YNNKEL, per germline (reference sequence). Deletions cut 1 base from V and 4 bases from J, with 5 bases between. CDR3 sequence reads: CASSQGQNQPQHF. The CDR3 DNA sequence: TGTGCCAGCAGCCAAGGTCAGAATCAGCCCCAGCATTTT.

DNA for the CDR3: TGTGCCAGCAGCTCAAACCAGGGGGTCGCGGGCTACGAGCAGTACTTC. Protein product: CASSSNQGVAGYEQYF. The chain uses TRBV11-2 and TRBJ2-7; TRBD1 agrees at 7 bases. The CDR3 has 16 residues. CDR1 and CDR2 (germline): SGHAT, FQNNGV. V lost 4 bases, J lost 3 bases, and 12 bases stayed unmatched.

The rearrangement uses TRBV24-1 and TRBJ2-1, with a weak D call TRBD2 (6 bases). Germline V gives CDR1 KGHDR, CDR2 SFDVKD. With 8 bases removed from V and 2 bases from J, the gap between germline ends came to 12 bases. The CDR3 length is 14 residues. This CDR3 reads CATTLKRAYNEQFF. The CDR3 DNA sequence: TGTGCCACCACCTTGAAGCGGGCCTACAATGAGCAGTTCTTC.

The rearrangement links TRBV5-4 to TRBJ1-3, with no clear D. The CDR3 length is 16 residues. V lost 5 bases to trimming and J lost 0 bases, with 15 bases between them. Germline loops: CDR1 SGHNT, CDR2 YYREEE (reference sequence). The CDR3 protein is CASSIRGQSSGNTIYF. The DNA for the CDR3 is TGTGCCAGCAGTATCAGAGGGCAGAGCTCTGGAAACACCATATATTTT. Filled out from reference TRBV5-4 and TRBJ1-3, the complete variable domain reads ETGVTQSPTHLIKTRGQQVTLRCSSQSGHNTVSWYQQALGQGPQFIFQYYREEENGRGNFPPRFSGLQFPNYSSELNVNALELDDSALYLCASSIRGQSSGNTIYFGEGSWLTVV.

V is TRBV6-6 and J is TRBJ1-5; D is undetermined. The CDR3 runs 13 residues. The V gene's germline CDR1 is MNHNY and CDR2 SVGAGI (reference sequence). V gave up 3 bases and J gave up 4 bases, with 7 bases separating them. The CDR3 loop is CASSYRENQPQHF. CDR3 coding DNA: TGTGCCAGCAGTTATCGCGAGAATCAGCCCCAGCATTTT.

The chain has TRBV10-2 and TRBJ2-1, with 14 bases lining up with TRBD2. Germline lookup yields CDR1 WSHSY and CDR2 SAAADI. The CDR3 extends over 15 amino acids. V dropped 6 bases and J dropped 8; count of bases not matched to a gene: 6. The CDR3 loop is CASRGGTSGRYEQFF. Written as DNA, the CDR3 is TGCGCCAGCAGGGGGGGGACTAGCGGGAGATATGAGCAGTTCTTC.

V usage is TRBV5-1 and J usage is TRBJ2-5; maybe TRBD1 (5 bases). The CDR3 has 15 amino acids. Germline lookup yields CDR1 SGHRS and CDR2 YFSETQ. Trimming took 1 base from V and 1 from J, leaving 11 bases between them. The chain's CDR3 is CASSLFRAVQETQYF. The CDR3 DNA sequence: TGCGCCAGCAGCTTGTTCAGGGCAGTCCAAGAGACCCAGTACTTC.